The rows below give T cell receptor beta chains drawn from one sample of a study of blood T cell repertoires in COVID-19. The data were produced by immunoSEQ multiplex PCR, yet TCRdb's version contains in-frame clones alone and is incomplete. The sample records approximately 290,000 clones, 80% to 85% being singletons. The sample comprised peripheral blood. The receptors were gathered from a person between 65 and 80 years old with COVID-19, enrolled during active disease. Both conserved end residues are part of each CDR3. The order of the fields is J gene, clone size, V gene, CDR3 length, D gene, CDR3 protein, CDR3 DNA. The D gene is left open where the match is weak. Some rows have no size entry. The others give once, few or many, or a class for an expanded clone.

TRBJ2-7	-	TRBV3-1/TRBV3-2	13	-	CASSQVPSAEQYF	TGTGCCAGCAGCCAAGTTCCTAGCGCCGAGCAGTACTTC
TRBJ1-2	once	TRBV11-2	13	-	CASKQGTDYGYTF	TGTGCCAGCAAGCAGGGGACGGACTATGGCTACACCTTC
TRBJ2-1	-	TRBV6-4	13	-	CASRLSGVTEQFF	TGTGCCAGCAGGCTTAGCGGAGTAACTGAGCAGTTCTTC
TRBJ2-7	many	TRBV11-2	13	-	CASSLIGQNEQYF	TGTGCCAGCAGCTTAATAGGACAGAACGAGCAGTACTTC
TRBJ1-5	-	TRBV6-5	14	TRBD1	CASKEGTAGLPQHF	TGTGCCAGCAAAGAAGGGACAGCCGGACTGCCCCAGCATTTT
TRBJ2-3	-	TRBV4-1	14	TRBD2	CASSQTSAADTQYF	TGCGCCAGCAGCCAAACTAGCGCGGCAGATACGCAGTATTTT
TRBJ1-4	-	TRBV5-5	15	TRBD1	CASSYQTGRNEKLFF	TGTGCCAGCAGCTACCAGACAGGGCGTAATGAAAAACTGTTTTTT
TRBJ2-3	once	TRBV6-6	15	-	CASSPRGGEPDTQYF	TGTGCCAGCAGTCCGCGAGGGGGTGAGCCAGATACGCAGTATTTT
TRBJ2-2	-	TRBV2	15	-	CASSYSGTNTGELFF	TGTGCCAGCTCGTATAGCGGAACGAACACCGGGGAGCTGTTTTTT
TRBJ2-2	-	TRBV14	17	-	CASSQDLNGGNTGELFF	TGTGCCAGCAGCCAAGATCTCAACGGGGGGAACACCGGGGAGCTGTTTTTT
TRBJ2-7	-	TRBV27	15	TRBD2	CASSLFAGVVDEQYF	TGTGCCAGCAGTTTATTTGCGGGGGTTGTCGACGAGCAGTACTTC
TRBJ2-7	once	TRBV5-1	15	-	CASNLENGSMDEQYF	TGCGCCAGCAACTTAGAAAACGGGAGTATGGACGAGCAGTACTTC
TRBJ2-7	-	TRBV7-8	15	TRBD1	CASSPQGGQAREQYF	TGTGCCAGCAGCCCCCAGGGGGGACAGGCCCGGGAGCAGTACTTT
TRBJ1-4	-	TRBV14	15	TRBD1	CASSQDWGTGSELFF	TGTGCCAGCAGCCAAGATTGGGGGACAGGATCTGAACTGTTTTTT
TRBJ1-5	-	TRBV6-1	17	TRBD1	CASSAPLGTGRYQPQHF	TGTGCCAGCAGTGCACCTCTGGGGACAGGAAGATATCAGCCCCAGCATTTT
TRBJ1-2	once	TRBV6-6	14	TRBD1	CASSSRDSVYGYTF	TGTGCCAGCAGTTCCCGGGACAGCGTCTATGGCTACACCTTC
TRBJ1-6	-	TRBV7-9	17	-	CASSSQHGGRLNSPLHF	TGTGCCAGCAGCTCCCAGCACGGGGGGCGCCTTAATTCACCCCTCCACTTT
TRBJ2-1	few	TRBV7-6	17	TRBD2	CASTPLRTSGGVDEQFF	TGTGCCAGCACCCCCCTTAGGACTAGCGGGGGGGTCGATGAGCAGTTCTTC
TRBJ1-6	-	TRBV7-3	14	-	CASSLGRENSPLHF	TGTGCCAGCAGCCTAGGGAGAGAAAATTCACCCCTCCACTTT
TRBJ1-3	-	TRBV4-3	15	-	CASSQDWGVGNTIYF	TGCGCCAGCAGCCAAGATTGGGGGGTTGGAAACACCATATATTTT
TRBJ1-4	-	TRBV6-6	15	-	CASSYSGSANEKLFF	TGTGCCAGCAGTTACTCCGGGAGCGCTAATGAAAAACTGTTTTTT
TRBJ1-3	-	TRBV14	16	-	CASSRRWGGPGNTIYF	TGTGCCAGCAGCCGACGGTGGGGGGGTCCTGGAAACACCATATATTTT
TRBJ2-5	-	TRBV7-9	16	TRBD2	CASSLRAGGNQETQYF	TGTGCCAGCAGCTTACGGGCGGGGGGGAACCAAGAGACCCAGTACTTC
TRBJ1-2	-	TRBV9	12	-	CASSGRNYGYTF	TGTGCCAGCAGCGGTCGTAACTATGGCTACACCTTC
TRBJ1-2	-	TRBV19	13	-	CASSRRSDYGYTF	TGTGCCAGTAGCCGGCGGTCGGACTATGGCTACACCTTC
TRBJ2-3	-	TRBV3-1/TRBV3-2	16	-	CASSQGFFQETDTQYF	TGTGCCAGCAGCCAGGGTTTCTTTCAGGAAACAGATACGCAGTATTTT
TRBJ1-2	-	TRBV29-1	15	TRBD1	CSAEEQGLSNYGYTF	TGCAGCGCTGAAGAACAGGGGCTATCTAACTATGGCTACACCTTC
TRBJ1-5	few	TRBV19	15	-	CASSIDQQGYQPQHF	TGTGCCAGTAGTATAGATCAGCAGGGGTATCAGCCCCAGCATTTT
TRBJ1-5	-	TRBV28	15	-	CASDPLAAGNQPQHF	TGTGCCAGCGACCCATTAGCTGCGGGCAATCAGCCCCAGCATTTT
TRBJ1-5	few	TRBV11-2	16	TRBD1	CASSQGQGNRNQPQHF	TGTGCCAGCAGCCAGGGACAGGGGAACCGGAATCAGCCCCAGCATTTT
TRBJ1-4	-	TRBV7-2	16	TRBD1	CASSPGQGTLGEKLFF	TGTGCCAGCAGCCCCGGACAGGGGACGCTAGGTGAAAAACTGTTTTTT
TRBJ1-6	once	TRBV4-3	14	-	CASSQDQGGSPLHF	TGCGCCAGCAGCCAAGATCAGGGTGGGTCACCCCTCCACTTT
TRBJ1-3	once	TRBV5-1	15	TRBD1	CASSLPDRVGNTIYF	TGCGCCAGCAGCTTGCCGGACAGGGTTGGAAACACCATATATTTT
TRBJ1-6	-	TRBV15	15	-	CATSRDLGNNSPLHF	TGTGCCACCAGCAGAGACCTAGGAAATAATTCACCCCTCCACTTT
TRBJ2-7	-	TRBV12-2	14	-	CASRIPPSSYEQYF	TGTGCAAGTCGAATTCCGCCGAGCTCCTACGAGCAGTACTTC
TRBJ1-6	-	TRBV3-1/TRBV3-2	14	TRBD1	CASSTTGDNSPLHF	TGTGCCAGCAGCACCACAGGGGATAATTCACCCCTCCACTTT
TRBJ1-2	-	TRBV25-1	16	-	CASSRRTRLTNYGYTF	TGTGCCAGCAGTCGACGAACTAGATTAACTAACTATGGCTACACCTTC
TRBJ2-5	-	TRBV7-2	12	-	CASSRLGETQYF	TGTGCCAGCAGTCGGCTCGGGGAGACCCAGTACTTC
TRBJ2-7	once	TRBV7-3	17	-	CASSLKGPISAPYEQYF	TGTGCCAGCAGCCTAAAAGGCCCGATCAGCGCACCCTACGAGCAGTACTTC
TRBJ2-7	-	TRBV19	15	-	CASSIVGGYSYEQYF	TGTGCCAGTAGTATTGTGGGAGGCTACTCCTACGAGCAGTACTTC
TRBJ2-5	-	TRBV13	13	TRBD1	CASQRGQAETQYF	TGTGCCAGCCAAAGGGGGCAGGCAGAGACCCAGTACTTC
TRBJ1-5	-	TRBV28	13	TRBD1	CASSLDRNQPQHF	TGTGCCAGCAGTTTGGACAGGAATCAGCCCCAGCATTTT
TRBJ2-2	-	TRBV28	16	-	CASSLPGGLESGELFF	TGTGCCAGCAGTTTGCCGGGCGGACTGGAATCCGGGGAGCTGTTTTTT
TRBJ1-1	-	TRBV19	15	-	CASSQPAGSNTEAFF	TGTGCCAGTAGTCAGCCGGCAGGTTCGAACACTGAAGCTTTCTTT
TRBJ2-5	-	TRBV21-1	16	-	CASSNCREQYQETQYF	TGTGCCAGCAGCAATTGCAGGGAACAGTACCAAGAGACCCAGTACTTC
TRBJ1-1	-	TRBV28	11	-	CAIGENTEAFF	TGTGCCATCGGGGAGAACACTGAAGCTTTCTTT
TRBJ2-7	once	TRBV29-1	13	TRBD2	CSVLAGGSGEQYF	TGCAGCGTACTAGCGGGAGGATCGGGCGAGCAGTACTTC
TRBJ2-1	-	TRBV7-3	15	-	CASSPTGTLLDEQFF	TGTGCCAGCAGCCCCACCGGGACACTTCTAGATGAGCAGTTCTTC
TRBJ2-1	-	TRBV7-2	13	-	CASSLSLEGPAFF	TGTGCCAGCAGCTTAAGCTTAGAGGGTCCTGCGTTCTTC
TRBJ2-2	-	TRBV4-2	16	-	CASSQDQGGNTGELFF	TGTGCCAGCAGCCAAGATCAAGGAGGGAACACCGGGGAGCTGTTTTTT
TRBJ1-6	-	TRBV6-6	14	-	CASRAPGLLNPLHF	TGTGCCAGCAGGGCCCCGGGGTTGCTTAATCCCCTCCACTTT
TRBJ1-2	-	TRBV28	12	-	CASSSQERGYTF	TGTGCCAGCAGTTCCCAGGAACGCGGCTACACCTTC
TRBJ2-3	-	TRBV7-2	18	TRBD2	CASSSGLAPNWGTDTQYF	TGTGCCAGCAGCTCCGGACTAGCGCCGAACTGGGGGACAGATACGCAGTATTTT